This is a list of T cell receptor beta chains from one sample in a study of blood T cell repertoires in COVID-19. This table comes from immunoSEQ multiplex PCR, and its TCRdb copy is limited to in-frame clones, with some not included. This table has 300,000 to 400,000 clones, around four fifths appearing once. Sequencing input: peripheral blood. These receptors originate from a young man with active or convalescent COVID-19. Both conserved end residues are part of each CDR3. Fields, in order: J gene, clone size, D gene, V gene, CDR3 length, CDR3 DNA, CDR3 protein. D genes are given only for firm matches. Size is omitted from some rows. Given values are once, few, many or a class for expanded clones.

TRBJ1-3,.,.,TRBV9,15,TGTGCCAGCAGCCCCCGGGGAGACTCTGGAAACACCATATATTTT,CASSPRGDSGNTIYF
TRBJ2-7,once,TRBD2,TRBV9,16,TGTGCCAGCAGCGTAGTACCCAGCGGGGGCAGGGACGAGCAGTACTTC,CASSVVPSGGRDEQYF
TRBJ1-1,.,TRBD1,TRBV7-8,13,TGTGCCAGCAGCGTAGACAGGGGATCTGAAGCTTTCTTT,CASSVDRGSEAFF
TRBJ1-1,.,.,TRBV5-4,16,TGTGCCAGCAGCTTGGCCCCGGGGGGACTTAACACTGAAGCTTTCTTT,CASSLAPGGLNTEAFF
TRBJ2-1,many,TRBD2,TRBV7-3,15,TGTGCCAGCAGCTTATCGGGGGGGTCCTACAATGAGCAGTTCTTC,CASSLSGGSYNEQFF
TRBJ2-3,.,.,TRBV2,12,TGTGCCAGCACTAGCGGCACAGATACGCAGTATTTT,CASTSGTDTQYF
TRBJ1-2,.,.,TRBV7-9,12,TGTGCCAGCAGCTTAGTCAGCTATGGCTACACCTTC,CASSLVSYGYTF
TRBJ2-7,.,.,TRBV7-9,14,TGTGCCAGCAGCTTAGGGGGCAGCGCCTACGAGCAGTACTTC,CASSLGGSAYEQYF
TRBJ1-4,.,.,TRBV15,17,TGTGCCACCAGCAGAGGGGGCAGGGGAACACCTAATGAAAAACTGTTTTTT,CATSRGGRGTPNEKLFF
TRBJ2-1,.,TRBD2,TRBV4-3,16,TGCGCCAGCAGCCAAGATCGAGGCGGGAGTACTGATGAGCAGTTCTTC,CASSQDRGGSTDEQFF
TRBJ2-7,few,.,TRBV7-9,12,TGTGCCAGCAGTCGAGGGGGGGACGAGCAGTACTTC,CASSRGGDEQYF
TRBJ2-7,.,.,TRBV5-8,15,TGTGCCAGCAGCTTGTTACGCGCTATCTCCTACGAGCAGTACTTC,CASSLLRAISYEQYF
TRBJ1-1,.,.,TRBV2,13,TGTGCCAGCAGTGTCGGGGTAACCACTGAAGCTTTCTTT,CASSVGVTTEAFF
TRBJ2-2,.,TRBD1,TRBV5-1,15,TGCGCCAGCAGCCTGGGACAGGGTCGTCCCGGGGAGCTGTTTTTT,CASSLGQGRPGELFF
TRBJ2-5,.,.,TRBV10-2,13,TGCGCCAGCAGTGAGCCCCCGGGGGAGACCCAGTACTTC,CASSEPPGETQYF
TRBJ1-1,.,.,TRBV19,11,TGTGCCAGTAGGCTACAGGGAGGGGCTTTCTTT,CASRLQGGAFF
TRBJ1-6,.,TRBD1,TRBV29-1,13,TGCAGCGTGAGGACAGGGGGTGATTCACCCCTCCACTTT,CSVRTGGDSPLHF
TRBJ2-1,.,.,TRBV6-1,14,TGTGCCAGCAGTGAAGCGCAGGCAGGGCTTGAGCAGTTCTTC,CASSEAQAGLEQFF
TRBJ2-3,once,TRBD2,TRBV7-2,15,TGTGCCAGCAGTCCCGTAGCGGGGAGCACAGATACGCAGTATTTT,CASSPVAGSTDTQYF
TRBJ2-7,.,TRBD1,TRBV5-4,16,TGTGCCAGCAGCTCGGGACAGGGCAGGGCCTCCTACGAGCAGTACTTC,CASSSGQGRASYEQYF
TRBJ2-1,few,.,TRBV29-1,10,TGCAGCGTTGCTCGGTATGAGCAGTTCTTC,CSVARYEQFF
TRBJ2-3,.,TRBD2,TRBV5-5,17,TGTGCCAGCAGCTTGTCGGCACTAGCGGGAAGCACAGATACGCAGTATTTT,CASSLSALAGSTDTQYF
TRBJ1-2,.,.,TRBV6-5,13,TGTGCCAGCCTGCGGGGTCCACCTTATGGCTACACCTTC,CASLRGPPYGYTF
TRBJ1-2,.,TRBD1,TRBV7-2,15,TGTGCCAGCAGCGAGCCGGGACAGGGGGTTTGGGGCTACACCTTC,CASSEPGQGVWGYTF